This T cell receptor (beta chain) originates from a study of shared clonotypes between healthy human individuals. Study-level results: Deeper or shallower sequencing was expected to change how clonotypes are shared among donors. Apart from blood, nothing was sampled; tissue repertoires likely differ. Naive subsets generally exceeded memory subsets in estimated richness.

Naive CD8 cells, CD45RO-negative and positively selected for CCR7, excluded terminally differentiated effector memory CD45RA+ cells. Turning to this clone: Its antigen is currently unknown.

The table came from immunoSEQ multiplex PCR; TCRdb's copy has only in-frame clones and leaves some out. The sample comprises some 2,100,000 clones, about 92% of which are singletons, and approximately 1.7% rests with the top ten. CDR1 and CDR2 (germline): SEHNR, FQNEAQ (reference sequence). The CDR3 has 14 residues. V shed 3 bases and J shed 3 bases, with 12 bases lying between them. The receptor was isolated from a man younger than 35 in good health. Some clones in this sample may be carry-over from other donors' samples. Sequencing used naive CD8+ T cells from PBMCs. The chain joins TRBV7-9 to TRBJ2-7; the D is unclear. The CDR3 bases are TGTGCCAGCAGCTTTAGTGTACAGTACTACGAGCAGTACTTC. Translated, it gives CASSFSVQYYEQYF.